This T cell receptor (beta chain) was identified during a study of beta chain features in type 1 diabetes. Expressed TCRB transcripts were sequenced, since all the RNA that had been isolated was reverse transcribed. Sequencing was performed with immunoSEQ multiplex PCR; in TCRdb, only in-frame clones are kept and a portion is missing. The repertoire holds 100,000 to 150,000 clones, roughly 17% seen once, with about 2.4% in the top ten. As concerns this clone: Its antigen is undetermined.

This CDR3 has 13 amino acids. The V segment lost 5 bases and the J segment 5 bases; nucleotides outside the gene matches: 4. Germline CDR1 reads SGHNT; CDR2 reads YENEEA. Points from the study as a whole: Type 1 diabetes patients showed a moderate but significant shortening of TCRB CDR3s in all four CD4+ subsets.

The rearrangement links TRBV11-3 to TRBJ2-5; 8 positions agree with TRBD2. Sequencing used central memory CD4+ T cells from blood. This TCR derives from a man younger than 30 with type 1 diabetes. The CDR3 region has the DNA TGTGCCAGCAGCCGAGCGGGAGAGGAGACCCAGTACTTC. Residues: CASSRAGEETQYF.